This T cell receptor (beta chain) was sequenced during a study of T cell repertoires in cytomegalovirus infection. V lost 1 base, J lost 1 base, and 2 bases stayed unmatched. This CDR3 spans 15 amino acids. Looked up from germline, CDR1 is SGHAT and CDR2 is FQNNGV. TCRdb itself ran the reads through MiXCR, one entry per CDR3 protein. The sample consists of about 330,000 distinct CDR3 sequences, over 7.5% of them appearing once. Sample: PBMCs. The source of this sequence is a human donor in good health (CMV status not recorded). Some clones in this sample may be carry-over from other donors' samples. The rearrangement joins TRBV11-2 to TRBJ2-3; 7 bases align to TRBD1. The CDR3 DNA sequence: TGTGCCAGCAGCTTAGCGAGGGGGCGCACAGATACGCAGTATTTT. Translated: CASSLARGRTDTQYF.